The T cell receptor beta chain under discussion was sequenced for a study of T cells in Graves' hyperthyroidism and ophthalmopathy. Study outcomes and limitations: Stable hyperthyroidism was told apart from ophthalmopathy by a model built on 13 V-J features. Progression to ophthalmopathy was predicted a median of approximately 6.4 months early.

From RNA transcripts, TCR beta CDR3 regions were amplified. The TCR CDR3 first-round RT-PCR relied on the HTBI primer set. TCRdb itself ran the multiplex PCR reads through MiXCR, one entry per CDR3 protein. This table holds about 400,000 distinct CDR3 sequences, about 16% found once. The table lists this clonotype with many counts. The antigen remains undetermined. Germline CDR1 is MNHNS and CDR2 is SASEGT. CDR3 length equals 16 residues. V was cut by 4 bases and J by 0 bases, with 13 bases left in between. Sequences were obtained from blood. The gene calls are TRBV6-1 and TRBJ2-1, with D possibly TRBD2 on 6 matching bases. The receptor's source is a woman between 25 and 40 years old with Graves' hyperthyroidism. CDR3 nucleotide sequence: TGTGCCAGCAGTGGAACGACTAGTATCTCCTACAATGAGCAGTTCTTC. Translated: CASSGTTSISYNEQFF.